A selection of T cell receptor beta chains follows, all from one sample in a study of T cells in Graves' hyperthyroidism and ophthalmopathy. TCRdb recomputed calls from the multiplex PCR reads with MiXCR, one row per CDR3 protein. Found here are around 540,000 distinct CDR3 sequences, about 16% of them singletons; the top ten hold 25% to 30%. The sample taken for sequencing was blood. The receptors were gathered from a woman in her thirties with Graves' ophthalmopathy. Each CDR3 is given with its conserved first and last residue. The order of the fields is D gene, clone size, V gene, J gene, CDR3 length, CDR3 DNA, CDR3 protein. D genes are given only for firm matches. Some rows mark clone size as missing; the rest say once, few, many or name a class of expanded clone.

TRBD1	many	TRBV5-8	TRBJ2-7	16	TGTGCCAGCAGCTTGGGTGATAGGACAGGGGTCGACGAGCAGTACTTC	CASSLGDRTGVDEQYF
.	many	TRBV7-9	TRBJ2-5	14	TGTGCCAGCAGCTTAGTCCGGCAGGGGAAGACCCAGTACTTC	CASSLVRQGKTQYF
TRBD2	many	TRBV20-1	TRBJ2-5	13	TGCAGTGCTAGAGGACTAGCGGGAGAGACCCAGTACTTC	CSARGLAGETQYF
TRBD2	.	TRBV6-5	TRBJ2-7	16	TGTGCCAGCAGTTGCTCGGAGGGGACTACCGTCTACGAGCAGTACTTC	CASSCSEGTTVYEQYF
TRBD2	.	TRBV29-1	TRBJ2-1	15	TGCAGCTCGTCTGGGGCTAGCGGGTTGTACAATGAGCAGTTCTTC	CSSSGASGLYNEQFF
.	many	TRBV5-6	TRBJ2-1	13	TGTGCCAGCGGACGGGAGCTCAGGGATGAGCAGTTCTTC	CASGRELRDEQFF
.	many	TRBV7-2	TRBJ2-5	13	TGTGCCAGCAGCTCGGGACTCCAAGAGACCCAGTACTTC	CASSSGLQETQYF
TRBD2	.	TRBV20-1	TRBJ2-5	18	TGCAGTGCTAGAGATCTGCGGACTAGCGGGAGAGGGGCAGAGACCCAGTACTTC	CSARDLRTSGRGAETQYF
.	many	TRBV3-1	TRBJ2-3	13	TGTGCCAGCAGCCAAGGACCGGGAGATACGCAGTATTTT	CASSQGPGDTQYF
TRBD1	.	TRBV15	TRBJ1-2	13	TGTGCCACCAGCAGGACAGGGGCGGAGGGCTACACCTTC	CATSRTGAEGYTF
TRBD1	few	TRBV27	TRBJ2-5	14	TGTGCCAGGTGGAGGAAGGGGGCGATTAAGACCCAGTACTTC	CARWRKGAIKTQYF
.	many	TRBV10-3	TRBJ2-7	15	TGTGCCATCAGTGATAAGGACAGGCGGGACTACGAGCAGTACTTC	CAISDKDRRDYEQYF
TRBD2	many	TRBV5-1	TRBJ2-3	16	TGCGCCAGCAGCGCCCGACTAGCGGGAGGGTCTGATACGCAGTATTTT	CASSARLAGGSDTQYF
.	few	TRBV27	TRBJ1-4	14	TGTGCCAGCAGTCAACAGGGCCTTAATGAAAAACTGTTTTTT	CASSQQGLNEKLFF
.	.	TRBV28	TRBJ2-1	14	TGTGCCAGCAGACAGGAAGTATCCTACAATGAGCAGTTCTTC	CASRQEVSYNEQFF
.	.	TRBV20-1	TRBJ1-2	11	TGCAGTGGCCGGGGGGGTTCGAGGTACACCTTC	CSGRGGSRYTF
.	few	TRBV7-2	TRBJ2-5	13	TGTGCCAGCAGCCGCCGAGCACAAGAGACCCAGTACTTC	CASSRRAQETQYF
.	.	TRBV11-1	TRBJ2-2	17	TGTGCCAGCAGCTTGGCCTATTATGCGGTAGGCTCCGGGGAGCTGTTTTTT	CASSLAYYAVGSGELFF
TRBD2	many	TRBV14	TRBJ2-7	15	TGTGCCAGCAGCCTGCTAGCGGGAGTGAGCTACGAGCAGTACTTC	CASSLLAGVSYEQYF
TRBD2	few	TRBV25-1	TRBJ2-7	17	TGTGCCAGCAGTGAATATGGGACTAGCGGAGCCTCCTACGAGCAGTACTTC	CASSEYGTSGASYEQYF
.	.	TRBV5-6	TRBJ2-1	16	TGTGCCAGCAGCTTGGATGGGCTAGCGCGGTACAATGAGCAGTTCTTC	CASSLDGLARYNEQFF
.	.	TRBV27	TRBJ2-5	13	TGTGCCAGCAGTCCGCTCTGGGAAGAGACCCAGTACTTC	CASSPLWEETQYF
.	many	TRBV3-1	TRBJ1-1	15	TGTGCCAGCAGCCAAGCCTTTTCAGGGCACACTGAAGCTTTCTTT	CASSQAFSGHTEAFF
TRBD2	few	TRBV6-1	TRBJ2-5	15	TGTGCCAGCATTAGATTAGCGGGATCAGGGGAGACCCAGTACTTC	CASIRLAGSGETQYF
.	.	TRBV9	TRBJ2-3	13	TGTGCCAGCAGGACCAGCCCGACAGATACGCAGTATTTT	CASRTSPTDTQYF